The rows below give T cell receptor beta chains drawn from one sample of a study of blood T cell repertoires in COVID-19. Sequencing used immunoSEQ multiplex PCR; TCRdb keeps in-frame clones, though not all of them. The repertoire consists of 150,000 to 200,000 clones, with about four fifths occurring once and the leading ten covering around 6.9%. The sequenced material came from peripheral blood. The receptors stem from a man between 60 and 75 years old with acute or convalescent COVID-19. Both conserved end residues are part of each CDR3. A D gene is named only where the DNA matches it firmly. Size is stated for part of the rows, as once, few or many counts, or as a class when the clone is expanded.

clone_size: NA
d_call: TRBD1
cdr3_length: 15
j_call: TRBJ2-7
v_call: TRBV24-1
cdr3_nt: TGTGCCACCAGTGCTCCCGGGACAGGGGGCTCCGAGCAGTACTTC
cdr3_aa: CATSAPGTGGSEQYF

clone_size: once
d_call: TRBD1
cdr3_length: 19
j_call: TRBJ1-5
v_call: TRBV23-1
cdr3_nt: TGCGCCAGCAGTCAAGGGACAGGGGTAAGACCAGCGCCCAATCAGCCCCAGCATTTT
cdr3_aa: CASSQGTGVRPAPNQPQHF

clone_size: NA
d_call: NA
cdr3_length: 14
j_call: TRBJ2-5
v_call: TRBV25-1
cdr3_nt: TGTGCCAGCAGTTTGCACTTGTACCAAGAGACCCAGTACTTC
cdr3_aa: CASSLHLYQETQYF

clone_size: NA
d_call: NA
cdr3_length: 14
j_call: TRBJ1-4
v_call: TRBV7-9
cdr3_nt: TGTGCCAGCAGCTACGGACAGAATAATGAAAAACTGTTTTTT
cdr3_aa: CASSYGQNNEKLFF

clone_size: NA
d_call: NA
cdr3_length: 16
j_call: TRBJ1-6
v_call: TRBV7-6
cdr3_nt: TGTGCCAGCAGCTCCTCAGGAGGGATACCGAATTCACCCCTCCACTTT
cdr3_aa: CASSSSGGIPNSPLHF

clone_size: NA
d_call: TRBD1
cdr3_length: 16
j_call: TRBJ1-5
v_call: TRBV5-6
cdr3_nt: TGTGCCAGCAGCTTATGGACAGGGACTTCCAATCAGCCCCAGCATTTT
cdr3_aa: CASSLWTGTSNQPQHF

clone_size: once
d_call: TRBD2
cdr3_length: 17
j_call: TRBJ2-5
v_call: TRBV18
cdr3_nt: TGTGCCAGCTCACCACCAAGTTTGGCGGGAGACGGGGAGACCCAGTACTTC
cdr3_aa: CASSPPSLAGDGETQYF

clone_size: NA
d_call: TRBD2
cdr3_length: 15
j_call: TRBJ2-5
v_call: TRBV5-5
cdr3_nt: TGTGCCAGCAGCTTTCTGGCGGGAGGAGGGGAGACCCAGTACTTC
cdr3_aa: CASSFLAGGGETQYF

clone_size: NA
d_call: NA
cdr3_length: 13
j_call: TRBJ2-7
v_call: TRBV7-9
cdr3_nt: TGTGCCAGCAGCCCAGAATCTTCCTACGAGCAGTACTTC
cdr3_aa: CASSPESSYEQYF

clone_size: NA
d_call: NA
cdr3_length: 12
j_call: TRBJ1-2
v_call: TRBV2
cdr3_nt: TGTGCCAGCAGTGACAGGGGTTATGGCTACACCTTC
cdr3_aa: CASSDRGYGYTF

clone_size: few
d_call: TRBD1
cdr3_length: 16
j_call: TRBJ1-2
v_call: TRBV19
cdr3_nt: TGTGCCAGTAGTATAAACCCGACAGGGAAAAGTTCTGGCTACACCTTC
cdr3_aa: CASSINPTGKSSGYTF

clone_size: NA
d_call: NA
cdr3_length: 14
j_call: TRBJ1-1
v_call: TRBV28
cdr3_nt: TGTGCCAGCAGGGATTTACAGGGGAACACTGAAGCTTTCTTT
cdr3_aa: CASRDLQGNTEAFF

clone_size: few
d_call: TRBD1
cdr3_length: 14
j_call: TRBJ2-7
v_call: TRBV4-3
cdr3_nt: TGCGCCAGCAGCCAAGGGGGACAGGCTGATGAGCAGTACTTC
cdr3_aa: CASSQGGQADEQYF

clone_size: NA
d_call: NA
cdr3_length: 12
j_call: TRBJ2-1
v_call: TRBV9
cdr3_nt: TGTGCCAGCAGCGTCGGGTACAATGAGCAGTTCTTC
cdr3_aa: CASSVGYNEQFF

clone_size: NA
d_call: NA
cdr3_length: 13
j_call: TRBJ1-5
v_call: TRBV10-3
cdr3_nt: TGTGCCATCAGGGACAGCCCAAATCAGCCCCAGCATTTT
cdr3_aa: CAIRDSPNQPQHF

clone_size: NA
d_call: NA
cdr3_length: 11
j_call: TRBJ1-1
v_call: TRBV2
cdr3_nt: TGTGCCAGCAGCGTGGACTCAGGAGCTTTCTTT
cdr3_aa: CASSVDSGAFF

clone_size: NA
d_call: TRBD2
cdr3_length: 13
j_call: TRBJ2-7
v_call: TRBV12-5
cdr3_nt: TGTGCTAGTGGCCTGGAGTGGGGGGGCGAGCAGTACTTC
cdr3_aa: CASGLEWGGEQYF

clone_size: NA
d_call: TRBD1
cdr3_length: 14
j_call: TRBJ1-2
v_call: TRBV18
cdr3_nt: TGTGCCAGCTCACCACTCGGGACAGAGTTAGGCTACACCTTC
cdr3_aa: CASSPLGTELGYTF

clone_size: NA
d_call: TRBD1
cdr3_length: 14
j_call: TRBJ1-2
v_call: TRBV24-1
cdr3_nt: TGTGCCACCAGTGACCCCGGGACAGGGGGCGGCTACACCTTC
cdr3_aa: CATSDPGTGGGYTF

clone_size: few
d_call: NA
cdr3_length: 15
j_call: TRBJ1-6
v_call: TRBV9
cdr3_nt: TGTGCCAGCAGCGTAGCGTCGGGCGAGGGTTCACCCCTCCACTTT
cdr3_aa: CASSVASGEGSPLHF

clone_size: NA
d_call: TRBD2
cdr3_length: 18
j_call: TRBJ2-1
v_call: TRBV5-3
cdr3_nt: TGTGCCTGGCGAAACACTAGCGGGGGGCTCTACCCTTACAATGAGCAGTTCTTC
cdr3_aa: CAWRNTSGGLYPYNEQFF

clone_size: NA
d_call: NA
cdr3_length: 12
j_call: TRBJ1-2
v_call: TRBV6-1
cdr3_nt: TGTGCCAGCAGTGAGGCCACATTTGGCTACACCTTC
cdr3_aa: CASSEATFGYTF

clone_size: NA
d_call: TRBD2
cdr3_length: 20
j_call: TRBJ2-3
v_call: TRBV6-2/TRBV6-3
cdr3_nt: TGTGCCAGCAGCTCCCCCTACGGACTAGCAGCAACGGCTAGCACAGATACGCAGTATTTT
cdr3_aa: CASSSPYGLAATASTDTQYF

clone_size: NA
d_call: TRBD1
cdr3_length: 13
j_call: TRBJ1-1
v_call: TRBV24-1
cdr3_nt: TGTGCCACCAGCCCAGGGGGCAACACTGAAGCTTTCTTT
cdr3_aa: CATSPGGNTEAFF

clone_size: NA
d_call: TRBD2
cdr3_length: 19
j_call: TRBJ2-1
v_call: TRBV12-5
cdr3_nt: TGTGCTAGTGGTTTGGTAAATCAGCTAGCGGGAAGAACCTACAATGAGCAGTTCTTC
cdr3_aa: CASGLVNQLAGRTYNEQFF

clone_size: NA
d_call: TRBD1
cdr3_length: 17
j_call: TRBJ2-3
v_call: TRBV11-2
cdr3_nt: TGTGCCAGCAGCTTATTGGGTTTAGGGGGCTTAGGAGATACGCAGTATTTT
cdr3_aa: CASSLLGLGGLGDTQYF

clone_size: many
d_call: NA
cdr3_length: 16
j_call: TRBJ1-3
v_call: TRBV7-9
cdr3_nt: TGTGCCAGCAGCGTAGGAGGCGGAGGGTTAGAGAACACCATATATTTT
cdr3_aa: CASSVGGGGLENTIYF

clone_size: few
d_call: NA
cdr3_length: 14
j_call: TRBJ1-3
v_call: TRBV18
cdr3_nt: TGTGCCAGCTCACAGCAAGACTCTGGAAACACCATATATTTT
cdr3_aa: CASSQQDSGNTIYF

clone_size: NA
d_call: TRBD2
cdr3_length: 18
j_call: TRBJ2-1
v_call: TRBV11-2
cdr3_nt: TGTGCCAGCAGCCGACCGACCTGGGGGGGGGAGAATCGCAATGAGCAGTTCTTC
cdr3_aa: CASSRPTWGGENRNEQFF

clone_size: few
d_call: NA
cdr3_length: 13
j_call: TRBJ1-2
v_call: TRBV7-2
cdr3_nt: TGTGCCAGCAGCTTAGGCTCCAGCTATGGCTACACCTTC
cdr3_aa: CASSLGSSYGYTF

clone_size: few
d_call: TRBD2
cdr3_length: 15
j_call: TRBJ2-1
v_call: TRBV11-3
cdr3_nt: TGTGCCAGCAGCTTAATGCAGGGCGGGGGCAATGAGCAGTTCTTC
cdr3_aa: CASSLMQGGGNEQFF

clone_size: NA
d_call: NA
cdr3_length: 16
j_call: TRBJ2-7
v_call: TRBV19
cdr3_nt: TGTGCCAGTAGTATTTCTCTATCACAGGGTATGTGGGAGCAGTACTTC
cdr3_aa: CASSISLSQGMWEQYF

clone_size: few
d_call: TRBD1
cdr3_length: 14
j_call: TRBJ1-2
v_call: TRBV28
cdr3_nt: TGTGCCAGCAGCGCACCCAAACAGGGGGATGGCTACACCTTC
cdr3_aa: CASSAPKQGDGYTF

clone_size: NA
d_call: TRBD2
cdr3_length: 15
j_call: TRBJ2-1
v_call: TRBV19
cdr3_nt: TGTGCCAGTAGTAGGGGACTAGCGGGAATCGATGAGCAGTTCTTC
cdr3_aa: CASSRGLAGIDEQFF

clone_size: NA
d_call: TRBD1
cdr3_length: 15
j_call: TRBJ2-2
v_call: TRBV11-2
cdr3_nt: TGTGCCAGCAGCTTGACAGGGGGAAACACCGGGGAGCTGTTTTTT
cdr3_aa: CASSLTGGNTGELFF

clone_size: NA
d_call: TRBD1
cdr3_length: 16
j_call: TRBJ1-6
v_call: TRBV6-6
cdr3_nt: TGTGCCAGCAGGCCCAACACAGGGGGTGGGAATTCACCCCTCCACTTT
cdr3_aa: CASRPNTGGGNSPLHF

clone_size: NA
d_call: NA
cdr3_length: 16
j_call: TRBJ1-2
v_call: TRBV2
cdr3_nt: TGTGCCAGCAGTTACTTAGGCCGGGACACTGCCTATGGCTACACCTTC
cdr3_aa: CASSYLGRDTAYGYTF

clone_size: NA
d_call: NA
cdr3_length: 12
j_call: TRBJ1-1
v_call: TRBV7-2
cdr3_nt: TGTGCCAGCAGCTTAGCGACTCCCTCAGCTTTCTTT
cdr3_aa: CASSLATPSAFF

clone_size: NA
d_call: TRBD1
cdr3_length: 16
j_call: TRBJ2-7
v_call: TRBV19
cdr3_nt: TGTGCCAGTAGTATAGAACGACAGGGGGCTCCCTACGAGCAGTACTTC
cdr3_aa: CASSIERQGAPYEQYF

clone_size: NA
d_call: TRBD1
cdr3_length: 15
j_call: TRBJ1-2
v_call: TRBV2
cdr3_nt: TGTGCCAGCAAGGACAGGACCACCTCCAACTATGGCTACACCTTC
cdr3_aa: CASKDRTTSNYGYTF

clone_size: NA
d_call: TRBD1
cdr3_length: 15
j_call: TRBJ2-5
v_call: TRBV7-2
cdr3_nt: TGTGCCAGCAGCACGGGGACAGGGGGCCAAGAGACCCAGTACTTC
cdr3_aa: CASSTGTGGQETQYF